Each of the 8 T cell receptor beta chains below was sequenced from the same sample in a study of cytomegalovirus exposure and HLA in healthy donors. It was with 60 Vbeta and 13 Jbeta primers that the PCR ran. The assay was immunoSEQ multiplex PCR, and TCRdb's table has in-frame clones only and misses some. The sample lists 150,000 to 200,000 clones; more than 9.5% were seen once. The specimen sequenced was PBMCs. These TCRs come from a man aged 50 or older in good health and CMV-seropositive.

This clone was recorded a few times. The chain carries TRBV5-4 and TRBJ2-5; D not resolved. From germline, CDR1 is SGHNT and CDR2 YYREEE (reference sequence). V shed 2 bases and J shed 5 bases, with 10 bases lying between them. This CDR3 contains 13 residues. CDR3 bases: TGTGCCAGCAGCTTTCCGGGTGAGGAGACCCAGTACTTC. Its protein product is CASSFPGEETQYF.

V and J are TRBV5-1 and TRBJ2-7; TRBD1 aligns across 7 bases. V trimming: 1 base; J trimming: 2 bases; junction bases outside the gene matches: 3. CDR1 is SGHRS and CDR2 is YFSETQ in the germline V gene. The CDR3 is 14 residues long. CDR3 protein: CASSLLDRAYEQYF. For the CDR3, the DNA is TGCGCCAGCAGCTTGCTTGACAGGGCCTACGAGCAGTACTTC.

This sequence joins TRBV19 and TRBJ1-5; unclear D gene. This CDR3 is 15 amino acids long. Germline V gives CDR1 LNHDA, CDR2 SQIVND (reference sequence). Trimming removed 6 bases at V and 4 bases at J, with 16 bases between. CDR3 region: CASRYRSGGNQPQHF. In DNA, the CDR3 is TGTGCCAGTAGATACCGGTCGGGAGGAAATCAGCCCCAGCATTTT.

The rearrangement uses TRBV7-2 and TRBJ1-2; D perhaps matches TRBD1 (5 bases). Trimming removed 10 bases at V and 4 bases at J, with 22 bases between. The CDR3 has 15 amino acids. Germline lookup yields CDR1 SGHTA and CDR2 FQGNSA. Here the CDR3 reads CANNTPGRGGYGYTF. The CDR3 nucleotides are TGTGCCAATAATACTCCGGGACGGGGGGGCTATGGCTACACCTTC. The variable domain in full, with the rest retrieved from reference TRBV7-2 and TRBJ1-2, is GAGVSQSPSNKVTEKGKDVELRCDPISGHTALYWYRQSLGQGLEFLIYFQGNSAPDKSGLPSDRFSAERTGGSVSTLTIQRTQQEDSAVYLCANNTPGRGGYGYTFGSGTRLTVV.

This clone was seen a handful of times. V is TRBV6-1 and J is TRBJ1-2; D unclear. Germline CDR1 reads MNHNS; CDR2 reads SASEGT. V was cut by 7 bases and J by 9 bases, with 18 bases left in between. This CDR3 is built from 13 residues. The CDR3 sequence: CASTVGNGNRYTF. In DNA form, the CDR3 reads TGTGCCAGCACGGTAGGGAACGGGAACCGCTACACCTTC.

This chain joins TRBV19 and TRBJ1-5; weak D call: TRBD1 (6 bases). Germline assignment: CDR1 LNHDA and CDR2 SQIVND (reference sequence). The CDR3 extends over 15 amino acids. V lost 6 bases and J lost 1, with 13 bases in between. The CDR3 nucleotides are TGTGCCAGTAGACAGGGTGAGGTGAGCAATCAGCCCCAGCATTTT. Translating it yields CASRQGEVSNQPQHF.

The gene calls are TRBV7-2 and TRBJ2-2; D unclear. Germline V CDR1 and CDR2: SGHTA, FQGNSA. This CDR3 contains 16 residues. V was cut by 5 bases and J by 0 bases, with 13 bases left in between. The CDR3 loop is CASSRFVTPNTGELFF. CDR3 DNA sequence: TGTGCCAGCAGCCGATTTGTGACACCGAACACCGGGGAGCTGTTTTTT.

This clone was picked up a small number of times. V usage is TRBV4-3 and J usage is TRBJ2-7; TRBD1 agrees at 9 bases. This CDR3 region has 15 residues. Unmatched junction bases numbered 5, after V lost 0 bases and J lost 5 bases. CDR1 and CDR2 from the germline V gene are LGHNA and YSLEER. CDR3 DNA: TGCGCCAGCAGCCAAGAAACCACAGGGGGCCACGAGCAGTACTTC. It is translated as CASSQETTGGHEQYF.